Below, 9 T cell receptor beta chains from the same sample are listed, as sequenced in a study of identical twins. TCRdb used MiXCR to reprocess the 5' RACE reads, holding one entry per CDR3 protein. The sample shows 1.5 million to 2 million distinct CDR3 sequences, roughly 35% of them seen only once. The sample was cord blood. The receptors come from a newborn girl in good health.

The V gene is TRBV4-1, the J gene TRBJ2-2, with D possibly TRBD1 on 5 matching bases. The CDR3 is 15 residues long. CDR1 and CDR2 (germline): MGHRA, YSYEKL. V was cut by 8 bases and J by 3 bases, with 16 bases left in between. CDR3 sequence: CASQETGHDTGELFF. As DNA, the CDR3 is TGCGCCAGCCAAGAGACCGGACATGACACCGGGGAGCTGTTTTTT.

This clonotype occurred a few times. The chain employs TRBV20-1 and TRBJ1-4, with D uncertain. The CDR3 has 13 amino acids. From germline, CDR1 is DFQATT and CDR2 SNEGSKA (reference sequence). V lost 4 bases, J lost 0 bases, and 6 bases lay in between. CDR3 region: CSAMAATNEKLFF. The CDR3 DNA is TGCAGTGCTATGGCAGCAACTAATGAAAAACTGTTTTTT.

This clonotype appeared many times. V gene TRBV20-1 combines with J gene TRBJ2-7, with 7 positions matching TRBD1. This CDR3 region has 12 residues. V lost 6 bases to trimming and J lost 0 bases; unmatched junction nucleotides: 2. Germline V gene data show CDR1 as DFQATT and CDR2 as SNEGSKA (reference sequence). CDR3 in amino acids: CSAGTASYEQYF. In DNA form, the CDR3 reads TGCAGTGCGGGGACAGCCTCCTACGAGCAGTACTTC.

This clonotype was seen a few times. In DNA form, the CDR3 reads TGTGCCAGCGCCAAATTCGAGAACCAAGAGACCCAGTACTTC. Its translation: CASAKFENQETQYF. The J gene is TRBJ2-5, the V gene TRBV27; unclear D gene. This CDR3 has 14 residues. The germline gives CDR1 MNHEY, CDR2 SMNVEV (reference sequence). V lost 8 bases and J 0 bases, leaving 13 bases between the germline ends.

The chain uses TRBV20-1 and TRBJ2-1, with D possibly being TRBD2 (5 bases). CDR3 length: 13 residues. Germline CDR1 reads DFQATT; CDR2 reads SNEGSKA (reference sequence). V was clipped by 1 base and J by 10 bases, with 14 bases between them. The CDR3 loop is CSARVASSYEQFF. CDR3 in DNA: TGCAGTGCTAGAGTAGCGAGCTCCTACGAGCAGTTCTTC.

This clonotype has just a few counts. This chain links TRBV29-1 with TRBJ1-5; D unresolved. This CDR3 is 13 amino acids long. With 4 bases removed from V and 6 bases from J, the gap between germline ends came to 13 bases. Germline V gene sequence: CDR1 SQVTM, CDR2 ANQGSEA. The CDR3 spells CSVAAIAGQPQHF. The CDR3, as DNA: TGCAGCGTTGCGGCAATAGCGGGTCAGCCCCAGCATTTT.

This chain connects TRBV4-2 to TRBJ2-1; possible D gene TRBD2, 5 bases. The CDR3 has 16 amino acids. Looked up from germline, CDR1 is LGHNA and CDR2 is YNFKEQ. V lost 0 bases and J lost 0, with 9 bases in between. CDR3 DNA sequence: TGTGCCAGCAGCCAAGAACCTAGCAGCTCCTACAATGAGCAGTTCTTC. It translates to CASSQEPSSSYNEQFF.

V usage is TRBV12-3 or TRBV12-4 and J usage is TRBJ2-3, with D perhaps TRBD1 or TRBD2 (5 bases each). Trimming took 6 bases from V and 3 from J, leaving 22 bases between them. The CDR3 length is 17 residues. CDR3 nucleotides: TGTGCCAGCAGCCCCCCGGGGCTAGCCAGAGGTACAGATACGCAGTATTTT. Its translation is CASSPPGLARGTDTQYF.

This clonotype was observed once. The chain combines TRBV28 with TRBJ2-1; D is uncertain. With 1 base removed from V and 3 bases from J, the gap between germline ends came to 10 bases. The CDR3 spans 15 residues. Germline CDR1 reads MDHEN; CDR2 reads SYDVKM. The CDR3 protein is CASSLLRSIYNEQFF. Written as DNA, the CDR3 is TGTGCCAGCAGTTTATTACGCAGCATCTACAATGAGCAGTTCTTC.